Each of the 16 T cell receptor beta chains below was sequenced from the same sample in a study of shared clonotypes between healthy human individuals. CD45RO-negative, CCR7-selected cells formed the naive CD8 fraction, which excluded terminally differentiated effector memory CD45RA+ cells. Here immunoSEQ multiplex PCR was the method, and the copy in TCRdb shows in-frame clones only, minus some. The sample shows roughly 550,000 clones, over 95% of them seen only once. Source material: naive CD8+ T cells sorted from blood. All receptors come from a woman between 25 and 40 years old in good health.

The rearrangement uses TRBV7-9 and TRBJ2-1, with 8 bases identical to TRBD2. V lost 1 base, J lost 7 bases, and 9 bases stayed unmatched. Germline assignment: CDR1 SEHNR and CDR2 FQNEAQ (reference sequence). The CDR3 consists of 16 residues. CDR3 region: CASSLDGREFGNEQFF. DNA for the CDR3: TGTGCCAGCAGCTTAGACGGGAGGGAATTTGGGAATGAGCAGTTCTTC. The full variable domain, rest sourced from reference TRBV7-9 and TRBJ2-1, is DTGVSQNPRHKITKRGQNVTFRCDPISEHNRLYWYRQTLGQGPEFLTYFQNEAQLEKSRLLSDRFSAERPKGSFSTLEIQRTEQGDSAMYLCASSLDGREFGNEQFFGPGTRLTVL.

This clone was detected only once. V gene TRBV2 combines with J gene TRBJ2-7; 13 bases match TRBD2. J was trimmed by 3 bases and V by 5 bases; bases with no gene match: 16. There are 19 residues in the CDR3. Germline V gene sequence: CDR1 SNHLY, CDR2 FYNNEI. The chain's CDR3 is CASSLPTSGRASGSYEQYF. The CDR3 DNA is TGTGCCAGCAGTCTACCCACTAGCGGGAGGGCCAGTGGGAGCTACGAGCAGTACTTC.

This rearrangement joins TRBV27 to TRBJ2-1, with 10 positions matching TRBD2. Trimming cost V 0 bases and J 3 bases; bases outside gene matches: 2. Germline lookup yields CDR1 MNHEY and CDR2 SMNVEV (reference sequence). This CDR3 has 16 amino acids. The CDR3 here is CASSLSSGRRYNEQFF. CDR3 DNA: TGTGCCAGCAGTTTATCTAGCGGGAGGCGCTACAATGAGCAGTTCTTC.

This clone has a single count. The chain joins TRBV4-1 to TRBJ1-2; 7 bases are shared with TRBD1. J lost 8 bases, V lost 0 bases, and 3 bases had no gene match. Germline CDR1 is MGHRA and CDR2 is YSYEKL. The CDR3 has 13 residues. As DNA, the CDR3 is TGCGCCAGCAGCCAAGAACGCAGGGGGGGCTACACCTTC. Translating it yields CASSQERRGGYTF.

The chain joins TRBV13 to TRBJ1-5, with TRBD1 matching over 12 bases. Germline V lookup: CDR1 PRHDT, CDR2 FYEKMQ (reference sequence). V trimming: 4 bases; J trimming: 7 bases; junction bases outside the gene matches: 5. The CDR3 consists of 15 residues. In DNA form, the CDR3 reads TGTGCCAGCAGCTGGGGACAGGGGGCCCGACAGCCCCAGCATTTT. Protein: CASSWGQGARQPQHF.

The CDR3 loop reads CASSSGRIGYEQYF. Written as DNA, the CDR3 is TGTGCCAGCAGTTCTGGTCGAATCGGCTACGAGCAGTACTTC. V usage is TRBV6-6 and J usage is TRBJ2-7, with no clear D. V dropped 4 bases and J dropped 3 bases, with 13 bases sitting between them. Germline CDR1 MNHNY, CDR2 SVGAGI (reference sequence). The CDR3 runs to 14 residues.

A word on this clone: Within the sample, other DNA sequences also encode this same CDR3. V usage is TRBV28 and J usage is TRBJ2-7, with unresolved D. The V end was cut by 3 bases, the J end by 0 bases, with 6 bases between. The germline CDR1 and CDR2 sequences are MDHEN and SYDVKM. There are 13 residues in the CDR3. The DNA of the CDR3 is TGTGCCAGCAGTTTCTCTAGCTCCTACGAGCAGTACTTC. This encodes CASSFSSSYEQYF.

This rearrangement joins TRBV6-1 to TRBJ2-5; TRBD1 matches at 9 bases. Germline V lookup: CDR1 MNHNS, CDR2 SASEGT. The CDR3 runs to 15 residues. J was trimmed by 4 bases and V by 7 bases; bases with no gene match: 10. In nucleotides, the CDR3 is TGTGCCAGCACAGGACAGGGGAGCAGGTTAGAGACCCAGTACTTC. Translating it yields CASTGQGSRLETQYF.

The chain uses TRBV27 and TRBJ2-7; 7 nucleotides line up with TRBD2. The junction had 8 bases not matched to a gene; V was cut back by 5 bases and J by 4 bases. The CDR3 loop spans 14 amino acids. Per the germline V gene, CDR1 is MNHEY and CDR2 is SMNVEV (reference sequence). For the CDR3, the DNA is TGTGCCAGCAGTCCAATCGGACTAGTTTACGAGCAGTACTTC. This gives the protein CASSPIGLVYEQYF.

This clone occurred once. The chain uses TRBV19 and TRBJ2-7, with D tentatively TRBD1 (5 bases). The V gene's germline CDR1 is LNHDA and CDR2 SQIVND (reference sequence). This CDR3 comprises 15 residues. The V and J ends lost 1 base and 2 bases respectively, with 12 bases between them. The CDR3 reads CASSIAGPPTYEQYF. For the CDR3, the DNA is TGTGCCAGTAGTATAGCAGGGCCACCTACCTACGAGCAGTACTTC.

This chain connects TRBV29-1 to TRBJ1-1; 7 bases are a match to TRBD1. Germline CDR1 SQVTM, CDR2 ANQGSEA. The CDR3 is made up of 15 amino acids. Unmatched junction bases numbered 10, after V lost 2 bases and J lost 4 bases. The CDR3 nucleotides are TGCAGCGTTGAAAGGGTCAACAGGGGTCCCACTGAAGCTTTCTTT. This codes for CSVERVNRGPTEAFF.

This rearrangement joins TRBV5-6 to TRBJ1-1; D unclear. The CDR3 is 13 residues long. Germline V gene data show CDR1 as SGHDT and CDR2 as YYEEEE. Trimming pared 1 base from V and 1 base from J, leaving 5 bases between. CDR3 nucleotides: TGTGCCAGCAGCTTGTTACAGAACACTGAAGCTTTCTTT. Protein: CASSLLQNTEAFF.

This chain uses TRBV11-2 with TRBJ2-5, with D unresolved. V shed 5 bases and J shed 4 bases, with 11 bases lying between them. Germline V gene data show CDR1 as SGHAT and CDR2 as FQNNGV. This CDR3 is built from 13 residues. CDR3 loop: CASSPWSLETQYF. Here the CDR3 DNA reads TGTGCCAGCAGCCCCTGGAGTTTAGAGACCCAGTACTTC.

This rearrangement joins TRBV7-9 to TRBJ1-5, with D possibly matching TRBD1 (6 bases). V lost 5 bases and J 3 bases, leaving 11 bases between the germline ends. The CDR3 has 14 residues. Germline CDR1 is SEHNR and CDR2 is FQNEAQ (reference sequence). This CDR3 is CASSLTGLNQPQHF. CDR3 nucleotide sequence: TGTGCCAGCAGCCTCACAGGGCTCAATCAGCCCCAGCATTTT.

V is TRBV28 and J is TRBJ2-1, with D possibly matching TRBD2 (6 bases). The V end lost 5 bases, the J end lost 3 bases, and 11 bases lay between the germline ends. The CDR3 contains 14 residues. Germline-derived CDR1 and CDR2 are MDHEN and SYDVKM. The chain's CDR3 is CASSIPGLYNEQFF. CDR3 sequence (DNA): TGTGCCAGCAGTATCCCGGGACTCTACAATGAGCAGTTCTTC. The full variable domain, with the rest looked up from reference TRBV28 and TRBJ2-1, is DVKVTQSSRYLVKRTGEKVFLECVQDMDHENMFWYRQDPGLGLRLIYFSYDVKMKEKGDIPEGYSVSREKKERFSLILESASTNQTSMYLCASSIPGLYNEQFFGPGTRLTVL.

This chain uses TRBV6-1 with TRBJ2-1; a possible D gene is TRBD1 (6 bases). Trimming took off 4 bases at V and 6 bases at J, with 10 bases between the two ends. This CDR3 contains 13 residues. Germline loops: CDR1 MNHNS, CDR2 SASEGT. CDR3: CASSAGAANEQFF. Written as DNA, the CDR3 is TGTGCCAGCAGTGCAGGGGCAGCCAATGAGCAGTTCTTC.